The clone carrying this T cell receptor beta chain was observed many times. Its specificity is not known. The data were obtained in a study of early T cells in non-severe SARS-CoV-2 infection. Findings and caveats of the study: Matching with VDJdb favored anti-spike CD8 responses (missing private and CD4 specificities).

Unique molecular identifiers were affixed to single, distinct cDNA molecules. TCRdb passed the 5' RACE reads through MiXCR, listing each CDR3 protein once. The sample lists some 57,000 distinct CDR3 sequences, 10% to 12% occurring once. Germline CDR1 reads MDHEN; CDR2 reads SYDVKM. The junction had 9 bases not matched to a gene; V was cut back by 5 bases and J by 8 bases. The length of the CDR3 is 14 residues. The genes are TRBV28 and TRBJ2-3; 8 positions agree with TRBD2. The sequence derives from an adult who was a healthcare worker with PCR-confirmed SARS-CoV-2 infection or an uninfected control (not recorded which). Material for sequencing was whole blood. The CDR3 here is CASSLRGGSGTQYF. The CDR3 DNA sequence: TGTGCCAGCAGTCTCCGGGGGGGGAGCGGTACGCAGTATTTT.